This TCR beta chain was recovered during a study of T cells in Graves' hyperthyroidism and ophthalmopathy. Findings and limits, study-wide: Most thyroid clonotypes with frequency above 0.001 were detected in blood.

This clonotype was recorded at least ten times. Antigen: not known. From RNA transcripts, TCR beta CDR3 regions were amplified. The HTBI primer set served for first-round RT-PCR of the TCR CDR3. TCRdb itself ran the multiplex PCR reads through MiXCR, one entry per CDR3 protein. The sample yields a few hundred thousand distinct CDR3 sequences, about 14% seen once. Out of 10 ml of fresh peripheral blood came the PBMCs. The length of the CDR3 is 14 residues. V shed 4 bases and J shed 0 bases, with 10 bases lying between them. In germline, CDR1 is SGHRS, CDR2 YFSETQ. The sequence came from a woman younger than 45 with Graves' ophthalmopathy. Input material: blood. J is TRBJ2-5 and V is TRBV5-1, with TRBD2 as a possible D gene (6 bases). The CDR3 loop reads CASSNREYQETQYF. The CDR3 region has the DNA TGCGCCAGCAGCAACCGGGAGTACCAAGAGACCCAGTACTTC.